This T cell receptor beta chain is from a study of blood T cell repertoires in COVID-19. J was trimmed by 2 bases and V by 5 bases; bases with no gene match: 0. Germline CDR1 reads SGHTA; CDR2 reads FQGNSA. This CDR3 comprises 13 residues. Assay used: immunoSEQ multiplex PCR; TCRdb lists only in-frame clones, some missing. The sample holds under 150,000 clones; over 75% are singletons and the top ten take around 5%. The sequenced sample was peripheral blood. The clonotype was recovered from a woman aged 45-59 years with acute or convalescent COVID-19. This chain joins TRBV7-2 and TRBJ1-5; 7 bases map to TRBD1. The CDR3 coding sequence is TGTGCCAGCAGCGGACAGGGCAATCAGCCCCAGCATTTT. Amino acids: CASSGQGNQPQHF.